What follows are 17 T cell receptor beta chains derived from one specimen sequenced in a study of blood T cell repertoires in COVID-19. Sequencing was performed with immunoSEQ multiplex PCR; in TCRdb, only in-frame clones are kept and a portion is missing. This sample yields over 350,000 clones, of which around 88% are seen a single time; over 4% belongs to the top ten. Sequenced material: peripheral blood. The source is a woman aged 25 to 39 with acute or convalescent COVID-19.

CDR3 sequence reads: CASSQVQGASEAFF. For the CDR3, the DNA is TGTGCCAGCAGCCAAGTTCAGGGGGCCTCTGAAGCTTTCTTT. V usage is TRBV3-1 (or the pseudogene TRBV3-2) and J usage is TRBJ1-1; 8 bases line up with TRBD1. The length of the CDR3 is 14 residues. J lost 6 bases, V lost 1 base, and 4 bases had no gene match. Germline loops: CDR1 LGHDT, CDR2 YNNKEL (reference sequence).

This chain uses TRBV30 with TRBJ2-4; the D gene is possibly TRBD1 (5 bases). CDR1 and CDR2 from the germline V gene are GTSNPN and SVGIG (reference sequence). The CDR3 totals 14 residues. V shed 1 base and J shed 1 base, with 8 bases lying between them. CDR3 nucleotides: TGTGCCTGGAGTGGAAAGGGGGCCAAAAACATTCAGTACTTC. Translation: CAWSGKGAKNIQYF.

This sequence joins TRBV20-1 and TRBJ1-1, with D possibly being TRBD1 (5 bases). The germline gives CDR1 DFQATT, CDR2 SNEGSKA (reference sequence). V lost 3 bases, J lost 7 bases, and 6 bases lay in between. The CDR3 runs to 10 residues. The CDR3 DNA reads TGCAGTGCTAGTGACAGTGAAGCTTTCTTT. Translating gives CSASDSEAFF.

This chain connects TRBV5-1 to TRBJ2-2; D perhaps matches TRBD2 (5 bases). This CDR3 is built from 19 residues. The V gene's germline CDR1 is SGHRS and CDR2 YFSETQ. Trimming shortened V by 4 bases and J by 3 bases, and 25 bases separated the two germline ends. The CDR3 is CASSTAEVNTRPDTGELFF. The CDR3 nucleotides read TGCGCCAGCAGCACGGCGGAGGTTAACACCAGGCCCGACACCGGGGAGCTGTTTTTT.

The rearrangement links TRBV30 to TRBJ1-4; possible D gene TRBD1, 5 bases. Trimming shortened V by 1 base and J by 8 bases, and 17 bases separated the two germline ends. This CDR3 spans 15 amino acids. Germline V lookup: CDR1 GTSNPN, CDR2 SVGIG (reference sequence). Here the CDR3 reads CAWSAVDGGIEKLFF. Here the CDR3 DNA reads TGTGCCTGGAGTGCTGTCGATGGGGGGATCGAAAAACTGTTTTTT.

The chain recombines TRBV11-2 with TRBJ2-1, with 12 nucleotides matching TRBD2. Germline V gives CDR1 SGHAT, CDR2 FQNNGV. The CDR3 extends over 15 amino acids. The J segment lost 8 bases and the V segment lost 6 bases, leaving 8 bases of the junction unmatched. For the CDR3, the DNA is TGTGCCAGCAGGGCACTAGCGGGGGGTCGCGATGAGCAGTTCTTC. Residues: CASRALAGGRDEQFF.

The CDR3 reads CASSRRDTLENTEAFF. The CDR3, as DNA: TGCGCCAGCAGCCGTAGAGACACCCTCGAGAACACTGAAGCTTTCTTT. This sequence joins TRBV4-1 and TRBJ1-1; D gene ambiguous. There are 16 residues in the CDR3. Germline-derived CDR1 and CDR2 are MGHRA and YSYEKL. V was clipped by 4 bases and J by 1 base, with 16 bases between them.

This sequence joins TRBV27 and TRBJ2-3, with a weak D call TRBD2 (6 bases). Trimming stripped 1 base from V and 1 base from J, with 12 bases between. The CDR3 runs 16 residues. Germline values: CDR1 MNHEY, CDR2 SMNVEV (reference sequence). CDR3 nucleotides: TGTGCCAGCAGTTTATACTCCGGGGGAGGCACAGATACGCAGTATTTT. Encoded protein: CASSLYSGGGTDTQYF.

The chain couples TRBV5-6 to TRBJ2-3; TRBD1 aligns across 9 bases. This CDR3 spans 15 amino acids. The germline V gene has CDR1 SGHDT and CDR2 YYEEEE. V was pared by 5 bases and J by 0 bases, with 4 bases of the junction left unmatched. This CDR3 reads CASSHGQGSTDTQYF. Written as DNA, the CDR3 is TGTGCCAGCAGTCACGGACAGGGGAGCACAGATACGCAGTATTTT.

In DNA, the CDR3 is TGTGCCAGCAGCCAATCCGGCTACGAGCAGTACTTC. This translates into CASSQSGYEQYF. The chain combines TRBV16 with TRBJ2-7; D unclear. CDR3 length: 12 amino acids. The V end was cut by 0 bases, the J end by 3 bases, with 3 bases between. Germline lookup yields CDR1 KGHSY and CDR2 FQNENV.

The gene calls are TRBV2 and TRBJ1-2, with D perhaps TRBD1 (5 bases). There are 14 residues in the CDR3. Germline V gene data show CDR1 as SNHLY and CDR2 as FYNNEI. V was trimmed by 5 bases and J by 5 bases, leaving 15 bases between them. CDR3 sequence: CASSQEGGTYGYTF. The CDR3 DNA follows: TGTGCCAGCAGTCAAGAGGGTGGGACTTATGGCTACACCTTC.

The chain links TRBV5-4 to TRBJ2-1; a possible D gene is TRBD1 (6 bases). Germline values: CDR1 SGHNT, CDR2 YYREEE (reference sequence). There are 13 residues in the CDR3. Trimming took 5 bases from V and 5 from J, leaving 11 bases between them. DNA of the CDR3: TGTGCCAGCAGACAGGGCCTTGACAATGAGCAGTTCTTC. Its protein is CASRQGLDNEQFF.

This clone was found once. The chain joins TRBV28 to TRBJ2-7; perhaps TRBD1 as D (6 bases). This CDR3 contains 15 residues. The ends were cut back, 5 bases at V and 6 bases at J, with 20 bases in the middle. The V gene's germline CDR1 is MDHEN and CDR2 SYDVKM. This CDR3 is CASSPPAARGSEQYF. The CDR3 coding sequence is TGTGCCAGCAGTCCACCGGCGGCCAGGGGTTCCGAGCAGTACTTC.

This chain joins TRBV25-1 and TRBJ2-1; 7 bases are a match to TRBD1. The CDR3 length is 14 residues. Losses at the gene ends were 5 bases for V and 7 bases for J; bases not matched to a gene: 8. CDR1 and CDR2 (germline): MGHDK, SYGVNS. The CDR3 protein is CASSSQGQLNEQFF. The CDR3 DNA is TGTGCCAGCAGTTCCCAGGGACAGCTAAATGAGCAGTTCTTC.

This chain links TRBV3-1 (or the pseudogene TRBV3-2) with TRBJ2-2; 12 bases line up with TRBD2. V lost 1 base, J lost 2 bases, and 5 bases stayed unmatched. This CDR3 contains 18 residues. Germline V lookup: CDR1 LGHDT, CDR2 YNNKEL (reference sequence). CDR3 residues: CASSQGTSGAYNTGELFF. The CDR3 DNA follows: TGTGCCAGCAGCCAAGGGACTAGCGGGGCGTACAACACCGGGGAGCTGTTTTTT.

This clone has a handful of counts. The chain couples TRBV5-1 to TRBJ1-2; TRBD1 is a possible D gene (5 bases). The CDR3 length is 15 residues. Germline CDR1 and CDR2: SGHRS and YFSETQ. V lost 4 bases, J lost 4 bases, and 17 bases lay in between. CDR3 in DNA: TGCGCCAGCAGCCCTGCCCCTACAGGTAGCTATGGCTACACCTTC. Its translation is CASSPAPTGSYGYTF.

This sequence joins TRBV6-5 and TRBJ1-2, with TRBD1 matching over 7 bases. This CDR3 comprises 14 residues. V shed 0 bases and J 6 bases; nucleotides not matched to a gene: 4. The V gene's germline CDR1 is MNHEY and CDR2 SVGAGI. CDR3 protein: CASSYSPTGDGYTF. The DNA of the CDR3 is TGTGCCAGCAGTTACTCGCCTACAGGGGATGGCTACACCTTC.